This T cell receptor (beta chain) stems from a study of OX40 agonist ivuxolimab in advanced cancers. Looking at the study overall: The costimulatory receptor OX40 (CD134) was targeted by ivuxolimab, a fully human IgG2 agonistic monoclonal antibody. Intravenous ivuxolimab was administered to patients every 2 weeks at six dose levels: 0.01, 0.1, 0.3, 1.5, 3 and 10 mg/kg. Of the roughly 52 dose-escalation patients, hepatocellular carcinoma was present in roughly 19, melanoma in roughly 15, renal cell carcinoma in 9 and head and neck cancer in 9. In the dose-escalation cohort, around four fifths of patients were male, and the mean age was 60 years with a range of roughly 20 to 85. Patients were allowed to have had prior anti-PD-1, anti-PD-L1 or anti-CTLA-4 therapy, and 40% of the dose-escalation patients had been treated with checkpoint inhibitors. Three dose-escalation patients achieved partial responses, one with hepatocellular carcinoma and two with cutaneous melanoma. Peripheral TCRbeta sequencing aimed to test whether ivuxolimab altered TCR sequence diversity and caused clonal T-cell expansion. The monotherapy dose-escalation portion (N ≈ 55 patients) of the phase I ivuxolimab trial is reported in the paper. Paper-wide results and their limitations: In partial responders in the 0.1-3.0 mg/kg groups, normalized peripheral clonal expansion was found to be among the lowest, especially among CD8+ T cells. After ivuxolimab, more expanded clones were found on average in CD8+ T cells than in CD4+ T cells. Antigen specificity was not determined for the clonally expanded peripheral T cells. At doses from 0.1 to 3.0 mg/kg, clonal expansion was seen in both CD4+ and CD8+ blood T cells between baseline and week 6. Low levels of normalized T-cell clonal expansion were also seen in some patients who did not respond.

The trial excluded patients who had a history of autoimmune disease or were on systemic immunosuppression. Peripheral blood for TCR sequencing was drawn from every dose cohort at baseline, at cycle 4 day 1 and at cycle 7 day 1. The samples were taken from a phase I, first-in-human, multicenter, open-label dose-escalation trial of ivuxolimab. The trial enrolled adults with locally advanced or metastatic head and neck squamous cell, hepatocellular, melanoma or renal cell carcinoma. Before TCR sequencing, CD4+ and CD8+ T cells were separately sorted from peripheral blood. For sequencing of the TCRbeta CDR3 region, genomic DNA was extracted from the sorted cells. TCRbeta CDR3 regions were sequenced using the immunoSEQ Assay. Held by TCRdb, this immuneACCESS table contains in-frame sequences only and omits some clones. Under half of the omission traces to an unresolved V gene where checked; the cause of the rest is unknown. In this sample the table shows about 28,000 clones, around 84% of which occur a single time. The ten largest clones capture roughly 26% of the sample.

Turning to this clone: Its antigen is unknown. Base qualities were left out, and no much larger clone turns up one base away.

Sequences were derived from CD4+ or CD8+ T cells sorted from blood, sampled in a trial of the OX40 agonist ivuxolimab. This clonotype originated in an adult with an advanced solid tumor such as melanoma, head and neck, liver or kidney cancer.

The DNA sequence reads TGTGCCAGCAGTTTATTGACAGAAAATAATTCACCCCTCCACTTT. This codes for CASSLLTENNSPLHF. The chain joins TRBV28 to TRBJ1-6, and possibly TRBD1, on 5 matching bases. Via the germline V gene, CDR1 is MDHEN and CDR2 SYDVKM. The CDR3 spans 15 residues, from the cysteine through the phenylalanine. The only DNA kept is the CDR3, 45 bases in frame from the first base. Relative to germline, V is 1 base shorter and J is 5 bases shorter, with 9 bases between their ends.